The 14 T cell receptor beta chains below were found in one sample sequenced in a study of early T cells in non-severe SARS-CoV-2 infection. TCRdb re-called the 5' RACE reads through MiXCR, storing one row per CDR3 protein. This table holds some 32,000 distinct CDR3 sequences, approximately 7% found once. The specimen sequenced was whole blood. The receptors were sampled from an adult who was a healthcare worker with PCR-confirmed SARS-CoV-2 infection or an uninfected control (not recorded which).

The rearrangement uses TRBV7-2 and TRBJ2-5; tentative D call: TRBD2 (5 bases). The length of the CDR3 is 15 residues. The V gene lost 1 base and the J gene lost 5 bases, with 14 bases spanning the gap. CDR1 SGHTA and CDR2 FQGNSA come from the germline V gene. The CDR3 coding sequence is TGTGCCAGCAGCTTAGACAGTCATGGACTGGAGACCCAGTACTTC. It codes for CASSLDSHGLETQYF.

The sample holds many counts of this clonotype. This chain uses TRBV7-2 with TRBJ2-3; D gene ambiguous. CDR1 is SGHTA, CDR2 FQGNSA, per germline. The CDR3 runs to 13 residues. Trimming pared 2 bases from V and 4 bases from J, leaving 7 bases between. The CDR3 DNA is TGTGCCAGCAGCTTACAGGCGGCAGATACGCAGTATTTT. Translation gives CASSLQAADTQYF.

This chain uses TRBV7-2 with TRBJ2-7, with 7 bases identical to TRBD2. The CDR3 extends over 14 amino acids. Unmatched junction bases numbered 4, after V lost 5 bases and J lost 0 bases. CDR1 and CDR2 (germline): SGHTA, FQGNSA. DNA for the CDR3: TGTGCCAGCAGCCGGGACTATTTCTCCTACGAGCAGTACTTC. Amino acids: CASSRDYFSYEQYF.

This chain's CDR3 is CASKQGKDYGYTF. The DNA of the CDR3 is TGTGCCAGCAAACAGGGGAAAGACTATGGCTACACCTTC. This sequence joins TRBV2 and TRBJ1-2, with 7 bases identical to TRBD1. The germline V gene has CDR1 SNHLY and CDR2 FYNNEI. Losses at the gene ends were 7 bases for V and 3 bases for J; bases not matched to a gene: 5. The CDR3 has 13 amino acids.

This clonotype was recorded many times. V usage is TRBV10-3 and J usage is TRBJ1-2; 8 bases agree with TRBD1. The V segment lost 3 bases and the J segment 2 bases; nucleotides outside the gene matches: 5. CDR3 length: 15 residues. Germline loops: CDR1 ENHRY, CDR2 SYGVKD. This CDR3 reads CAISEITGGNYGYTF. In DNA form, the CDR3 reads TGTGCCATCAGTGAAATCACAGGGGGGAACTATGGCTACACCTTC.

This clonotype was counted ten times or more. The chain couples TRBV28 to TRBJ2-7; D not resolved. The CDR3 has 15 amino acids. V was clipped by 2 bases and J by 4 bases, with 15 bases between them. CDR1 MDHEN and CDR2 SYDVKM come from the germline V gene. The CDR3 DNA is TGTGCCAGCAGTTTAGGACCAACCCTAAGGTACGAGCAGTACTTC. This sequence encodes CASSLGPTLRYEQYF.

In this sample, this clonotype turned up many times. The chain recombines TRBV5-1 with TRBJ2-2, with 13 bases fitting TRBD2. With 4 bases clipped from V and 6 bases from J, the junction kept 3 bases outside the gene matches. This CDR3 has 15 amino acids. Germline loops: CDR1 SGHRS, CDR2 YFSETQ. CDR3 nucleotide sequence: TGCGCCAGCAGCCTAACTAGCGGGAGGGCCGGGGAGCTGTTTTTT. It is translated as CASSLTSGRAGELFF. Based on the CDR3 plus reference TRBV5-1 and TRBJ2-2, the full variable domain is KAGVTQTPRYLIKTRGQQVTLSCSPISGHRSVSWYQQTPGQGLQFLFEYFSETQRNKGNFPGRFSGRQFSNSRSEMNVSTLELGDSALYLCASSLTSGRAGELFFGEGSRLTVL.

By its share, this clonotype is medium-sized. V and J are TRBV7-9 and TRBJ2-7; TRBD2 aligns across 10 bases. V was clipped by 6 bases and J by 3 bases; unmatched bases: 8. CDR3 length: 15 amino acids. Germline assignment: CDR1 SEHNR and CDR2 FQNEAQ (reference sequence). CDR3 protein: CASSPSPSGSYEQYF. In nucleotides, the CDR3 is TGTGCCAGCAGTCCTAGTCCTAGCGGGAGCTACGAGCAGTACTTC.

This clonotype was picked up a small number of times. V is TRBV4-3 and J is TRBJ1-2; possibly TRBD1 for D (6 bases). V was pared by 0 bases and J by 4 bases, with 12 bases between. CDR3 length: 15 amino acids. From germline, CDR1 is LGHNA and CDR2 YSLEER. The CDR3 DNA reads as TGCGCCAGCAGCCAAGATGCCCAGGGGAGCTATGGCTACACCTTC. Translated: CASSQDAQGSYGYTF.

This clonotype occurred a few times. J is TRBJ1-1 and V is TRBV30; perhaps TRBD1 as D (6 bases). The CDR3 contains 14 residues. Trimming removed 3 bases at V and 3 bases at J, with 14 bases between. Germline V gene lookup returns CDR1 GTSNPN and CDR2 SVGIG (reference sequence). The CDR3 loop is CAWRGGGGDTEAFF. As DNA, the CDR3 is TGTGCCTGGAGAGGGGGAGGTGGGGACACTGAAGCTTTCTTT.

The genes are TRBV6-6 and TRBJ1-1; D is uncertain. Trimming stripped 7 bases from V and 1 base from J, with 16 bases between. CDR1 and CDR2 (germline): MNHNY, SVGAGI (reference sequence). CDR3 size: 15 residues. The CDR3 coding sequence is TGTGCCAGCACTCCGGCTTTACCAGGGAACACTGAAGCTTTCTTT. Translated, it gives CASTPALPGNTEAFF.

This clonotype was detected a few times. This sequence joins TRBV5-1 and TRBJ1-5; D is undetermined. V shed 4 bases and J shed 0 bases, with 14 bases lying between them. The CDR3 totals 16 residues. Germline loops: CDR1 SGHRS, CDR2 YFSETQ. The CDR3 loop reads CASSPGERYSNQPQHF. As DNA, the CDR3 is TGCGCCAGCAGCCCCGGGGAGCGGTATAGCAATCAGCCCCAGCATTTT.

This clonotype was counted many times. The V and J genes are TRBV12-3 or TRBV12-4 and TRBJ1-1; 10 bases match TRBD1. The CDR3 is made up of 14 amino acids. After removal of 5 bases from V and 4 bases from J, the junction contained 4 bases not matched to a gene. CDR3 amino acids: CASSTGQGGTEAFF. CDR3 sequence (DNA): TGTGCCAGCAGTACTGGACAGGGGGGCACTGAAGCTTTCTTT.

On this clonotype itself: This clone may be a read error of a much larger clone one base away. The rearrangement links TRBV5-1 to TRBJ2-3; 8 bases fit TRBD2. Per germline, CDR1 SGHRS and CDR2 YFSETQ. V dropped 3 bases and J dropped 4; count of bases not matched to a gene: 10. This CDR3 is 16 amino acids long. CDR3 sequence reads: CASSYPQAGDPDTQYF. The CDR3 DNA is TGCGCCAGCAGCTACCCACAAGCGGGAGACCCAGATACGCAGTATTTT.